Listed below are T cell receptor beta chains from one sample, sequenced in a study of PD-L1 blockade in urothelial cancer. The method was immunoSEQ multiplex PCR; TCRdb's version includes in-frame clones alone and lacks a portion of them. This table has about 74,000 clones, roughly nine tenths appearing once. This specimen was PBMCs, taken around atezolizumab (anti-PD-L1) treatment. All receptors derive from a man aged 65-85 years with urothelial cancer. CDR3s include the opening cysteine and the closing phenylalanine or tryptophan. A D gene is named only where the DNA matches it firmly. Clone size appears in some rows only: once, few, many, or a class for an expanded clone.

TRBV11-2	NA	NA	TRBJ2-5	16	CASSSGDTGFAETQYF	TGTGCCAGCAGCTCCGGGGACACGGGGTTTGCAGAGACCCAGTACTTC
TRBV14	NA	TRBD2	TRBJ2-7	17	CASSQGGTRVFYDEQYF	TGTGCCAGCAGCCAAGGCGGGACTAGAGTTTTCTACGACGAGCAGTACTTC
TRBV18	NA	NA	TRBJ1-3	18	CASSQLPLSGGVGNTIYF	TGTGCCAGCTCACAACTGCCCCTGAGCGGGGGAGTCGGAAACACCATATATTTT
TRBV28	NA	TRBD2	TRBJ2-7	14	CASSFAGTTYEQYF	TGTGCCAGCAGTTTCGCAGGGACTACCTACGAGCAGTACTTC
TRBV30	NA	NA	TRBJ2-7	15	CAWSVEGSGTYEQYF	TGTGCCTGGAGTGTAGAGGGTAGCGGAACCTACGAGCAGTACTTC
TRBV2	few	NA	TRBJ1-2	16	CASRGTRRFISYGYTF	TGTGCCAGCAGAGGGACAAGGCGGTTTATCTCCTATGGCTACACCTTC
TRBV5-1	NA	TRBD2	TRBJ2-7	14	CASSFTSGGREQYF	TGCGCCAGCAGCTTCACTAGCGGGGGACGCGAGCAGTACTTC
TRBV2	NA	TRBD2	TRBJ2-3	15	CASSPSSGSGDTQYF	TGTGCCAGCAGCCCTTCTAGCGGGAGTGGAGATACGCAGTATTTT
TRBV4-1	NA	NA	TRBJ2-1	15	CASSQDRLGAGEQFF	TGCGCCAGCAGCCAAGATAGATTGGGAGCGGGTGAGCAGTTCTTC
TRBV9	NA	NA	TRBJ2-2	15	CASSPRLGEAGELFF	TGTGCCAGCAGCCCCCGATTGGGGGAGGCCGGGGAGCTGTTTTTT
TRBV9	NA	NA	TRBJ2-7	13	CASSTGISYEQYF	TGTGCCAGCAGCACCGGGATATCCTACGAGCAGTACTTC
TRBV5-1	NA	NA	TRBJ2-2	16	CASSLARGANTGELFF	TGCGCCAGCAGCTTGGCAAGGGGTGCGAACACCGGGGAGCTGTTTTTT
TRBV2	once	TRBD1	TRBJ1-3	14	CASSRDRGRNTIYF	TGTGCCAGCAGTAGGGACAGGGGCAGAAACACCATATATTTT
TRBV4-1	NA	NA	TRBJ2-3	16	CASSQTPGARTDTQYF	TGCGCCAGCAGCCAGACTCCAGGGGCGCGCACAGATACGCAGTATTTT
TRBV4-1	NA	NA	TRBJ1-4	13	CASSQEPNTPLFF	TGCGCCAGCAGCCAAGAACCGAATACTCCACTGTTTTTT
TRBV6-6	NA	NA	TRBJ2-4	13	CASSYYGSDIQYF	TGTGCCAGCAGTTACTACGGGTCGGACATTCAGTACTTC
TRBV2	NA	TRBD1	TRBJ2-7	15	CATGSVRQGNYEQYF	TGTGCCACAGGGTCTGTGAGACAGGGCAATTACGAGCAGTACTTC
TRBV7-6	NA	NA	TRBJ1-1	15	CASSLSQGMNTEAFF	TGTGCCAGCAGCTTAAGTCAGGGAATGAACACTGAAGCTTTCTTT
TRBV10-3	NA	NA	TRBJ1-1	14	CAITPGGLNTEAFF	TGTGCCATCACCCCGGGGGGGCTTAACACTGAAGCTTTCTTT
TRBV27	NA	NA	TRBJ2-1	14	CASSFRQMGNEQFF	TGTGCCAGCAGTTTTAGACAAATGGGCAATGAGCAGTTCTTC
TRBV5-4	NA	TRBD2	TRBJ2-1	15	CASSLERDSYNEQFF	TGTGCCAGCAGCTTGGAGCGGGACTCCTACAATGAGCAGTTCTTC
TRBV4-2	few	TRBD1	TRBJ1-1	15	CASSHVGTGGAEAFF	TGTGCCAGCAGCCATGTAGGGACAGGGGGAGCTGAAGCTTTCTTT
TRBV2	NA	TRBD2	TRBJ2-1	13	CATLGLAWNEQFF	TGTGCCACATTGGGACTAGCGTGGAATGAGCAGTTCTTC
TRBV7-8	NA	TRBD1	TRBJ1-1	14	CASSFDRGNTEAFF	TGTGCCAGCAGCTTTGACAGGGGGAACACTGAAGCTTTCTTT
TRBV6-5	NA	NA	TRBJ2-3	14	CASSYGLKRDTQYF	TGTGCCAGCAGTTACGGCCTGAAGCGGGATACGCAGTATTTT
TRBV29-1	few	TRBD1	TRBJ1-1	12	CSAGQSNTEAFF	TGCAGCGCGGGACAGTCGAACACTGAAGCTTTCTTT
TRBV18	NA	NA	TRBJ1-5	14	CASSPLPSNQPQHF	TGTGCCAGCTCACCACTTCCTTCCAATCAGCCCCAGCATTTT
TRBV28	NA	NA	TRBJ1-5	16	CASSGGARLSNQPQHF	TGTGCCAGCAGCGGGGGGGCGAGACTTAGCAATCAGCCCCAGCATTTT
TRBV5-6	NA	TRBD2	TRBJ2-1	17	CASSLAGGSISYNEQFF	TGTGCCAGCAGCTTGGCGGGCGGGAGTATCTCCTACAATGAGCAGTTCTTC
TRBV5-1	NA	TRBD1	TRBJ1-2	13	CASSWVTGDGYTF	TGCGCCAGCAGCTGGGTGACAGGGGATGGCTACACCTTC
TRBV9	NA	TRBD2	TRBJ2-1	15	CASSSGRLATNEQFF	TGTGCCAGCAGTAGCGGGAGATTAGCCACCAATGAGCAGTTCTTC
TRBV5-1	NA	TRBD2	TRBJ2-2	19	CASSSGLAGNSANTGELFF	TGCGCCAGCAGCTCGGGTCTAGCGGGAAACTCAGCGAACACCGGGGAGCTGTTTTTT
TRBV5-1	NA	TRBD2	TRBJ2-2	15	CASSYGTSSTGELFF	TGCGCCAGCAGCTACGGGACTAGTTCCACCGGGGAGCTGTTTTTT
TRBV19	NA	TRBD2	TRBJ2-7	14	CASSTSGVGYEQYF	TGTGCCAGTAGCACTAGCGGAGTGGGATACGAGCAGTACTTC
TRBV2	NA	NA	TRBJ2-2	15	CASSVDSSVAGELFF	TGTGCCAGCAGTGTTGACAGTTCGGTTGCCGGGGAGCTGTTTTTT
TRBV1	NA	NA	TRBJ2-5	16	CTSSQEETSRIETQYF	TGCACCAGCAGCCAAGAGGAGACTAGCAGAATAGAGACCCAGTACTTC
TRBV6-5	once	NA	TRBJ2-7	13	CASSPPLANEQYF	TGTGCCAGCAGTCCCCCCCTTGCGAACGAGCAGTACTTC
TRBV7-2	NA	TRBD1	TRBJ1-1	12	CATSLGRGEAFF	TGTGCCACCAGCTTAGGCAGGGGGGAAGCTTTCTTT
TRBV5-1	NA	TRBD2	TRBJ2-1	14	CASSAPGTSGSQFF	TGCGCCAGCAGCGCCCCCGGGACTAGCGGGAGTCAGTTCTTC
TRBV5-4	once	NA	TRBJ1-1	12	CASSPWAREPFF	TGTGCCAGCAGCCCCTGGGCCAGGGAACCTTTCTTT
TRBV18	NA	NA	TRBJ1-4	15	CASSPPTATNEKLFF	TGTGCCAGCTCACCACCGACAGCAACTAATGAAAAACTGTTTTTT
TRBV28	NA	TRBD1	TRBJ1-2	14	CASSETGGRYGYTF	TGTGCCAGCAGTGAGACAGGGGGCAGGTATGGCTACACCTTC
TRBV23-1	NA	TRBD2	TRBJ2-2	18	CASSQSGLAGGWTGELFF	TGCGCCAGCAGTCAATCTGGTCTAGCGGGAGGTTGGACCGGGGAGCTGTTTTTT